The 11 T cell receptor beta chains given below trace back to one sample, sequenced in a study of Ad26.COV2.S vaccination and SARS-CoV-2 variants. Assay: immunoSEQ multiplex PCR; the TCRdb copy retains only in-frame clones and omits some. Of about 250,000 clones in the sample, approximately 89% are singletons; the top ten hold under 4%. Treatment denoted: 19 received Ad26.COV2.S at low or high dose, single or two shots; 5 received placebo; per-sample allocation not given. Sampling was done on day 63 after the first vaccine or placebo injection. Material: peripheral blood, obtained in a trial of Ad26.COV2.S vaccine versus placebo. Receptor source: a person between 18 and 65 years old who received the Ad26.COV2.S COVID-19 vaccine or a placebo.

The chain has TRBV6-1 and TRBJ1-2; TRBD1 matches 8 bases. V shed 2 bases and J 3 bases; nucleotides not matched to a gene: 8. The CDR3 contains 16 residues. CDR1 is MNHNS, CDR2 SASEGT, per germline. CDR3 DNA: TGTGCCAGCAGTGAACCCTGGACAGGGTTGGACTATGGCTACACCTTC. Encoded protein: CASSEPWTGLDYGYTF.

This clone occurred once. The V gene is TRBV4-3, the J gene TRBJ1-2; D not certain. The germline V and J ends were trimmed by 0 bases and 0 bases, with 5 bases remaining between them. Germline values: CDR1 LGHNA, CDR2 YSLEER. This CDR3 is 14 amino acids long. Written as DNA, the CDR3 is TGCGCCAGCAGCCAAGAGCGGGCTAACTATGGCTACACCTTC. Its protein is CASSQERANYGYTF.

This chain joins TRBV4-1 and TRBJ2-1; TRBD2 agrees at 8 bases. Germline V gives CDR1 MGHRA, CDR2 YSYEKL. J was trimmed by 5 bases and V by 0 bases; bases with no gene match: 15. The CDR3 consists of 19 residues. The CDR3 reads CASSQDPPFERESNNEQFF. The CDR3 region has the DNA TGCGCCAGCAGCCAAGACCCCCCCTTCGAGCGGGAGAGTAACAATGAGCAGTTCTTC.

The chain couples TRBV2 to TRBJ1-2, with unresolved D. CDR3 size: 15 residues. V lost 4 bases and J lost 4, with 16 bases in between. Germline V lookup: CDR1 SNHLY, CDR2 FYNNEI. Here the CDR3 reads CASSATHRPLYGYTF. Here the CDR3 DNA reads TGTGCCAGCAGTGCGACTCATCGACCCCTCTATGGCTACACCTTC.

J is TRBJ2-3 and V is TRBV15, with no clear D. Germline V gene lookup returns CDR1 LNHNV and CDR2 YYDKDF (reference sequence). The CDR3 runs to 12 residues. The V gene lost 5 bases and the J gene lost 3 bases, with 6 bases spanning the gap. The CDR3 here is CATSHTTDTQYF. The CDR3 region has the DNA TGTGCCACCAGCCATACTACAGATACGCAGTATTTT.

This clone was seen many times. The rearrangement links TRBV6-2 or TRBV6-3 to TRBJ1-1, with D possibly being TRBD1 (5 bases). Germline-derived CDR1 and CDR2 are MNHEY and SVGEGT. The CDR3 is 14 residues long. Trimming shortened V by 4 bases and J by 1 base, and 10 bases separated the two germline ends. The CDR3 sequence: CASSSAGGNTEAFF. In DNA, the CDR3 is TGTGCCAGCAGTTCGGCGGGGGGGAACACTGAAGCTTTCTTT.

This clone was seen more than once but under ten times. This chain joins TRBV7-9 and TRBJ2-5; TRBD1 might be the D (6 bases). CDR3 length: 15 residues. The V gene lost 4 bases and the J gene lost 2 bases, with 14 bases spanning the gap. The V gene's germline CDR1 is SEHNR and CDR2 FQNEAQ (reference sequence). CDR3 residues: CASSSTGFTQETQYF. DNA for the CDR3: TGTGCCAGCAGCTCTACAGGGTTCACTCAAGAGACCCAGTACTTC.

The gene calls are TRBV29-1 and TRBJ1-1, with no clear D. The CDR3 contains 14 residues. V lost 6 bases and J 1 base, leaving 15 bases between the germline ends. CDR1 is SQVTM and CDR2 is ANQGSEA in the germline V gene. As DNA, the CDR3 is TGCAGCGTGGGCCGTGACAACCAGAACACTGAAGCTTTCTTT. Translation: CSVGRDNQNTEAFF.

The rearrangement joins TRBV4-3 to TRBJ2-3; 10 nucleotides align to TRBD2. The J segment lost 5 bases and the V segment lost 1 base, leaving 6 bases of the junction unmatched. The germline CDR1 and CDR2 sequences are LGHNA and YSLEER. The CDR3 totals 16 residues. CDR3 loop: CASSQAERGGLDTQYF. CDR3 in DNA: TGCGCCAGCAGCCAAGCGGAGCGGGGGGGGCTAGATACGCAGTATTTT.

The V gene is TRBV19, the J gene TRBJ2-2; 8 positions match TRBD2. The CDR3 is 14 residues long. Germline CDR1 LNHDA, CDR2 SQIVND (reference sequence). V lost 7 bases and J lost 2; bases outside the gene matches: 3. CDR3 loop: CASISGTNTGELFF. In DNA, the CDR3 is TGTGCCAGTATTAGCGGGACTAACACCGGGGAGCTGTTTTTT.

This clone was detected only a few times. The J gene is TRBJ1-5, the V gene TRBV12-3 or TRBV12-4; D call uncertain. The length of the CDR3 is 13 residues. With 2 bases removed from V and 5 bases from J, the gap between germline ends came to 7 bases. The DNA of the CDR3 is TGTGCCAGCAGTTTACAGGTGGATCAGCCCCAGCATTTT. Translated, it gives CASSLQVDQPQHF.